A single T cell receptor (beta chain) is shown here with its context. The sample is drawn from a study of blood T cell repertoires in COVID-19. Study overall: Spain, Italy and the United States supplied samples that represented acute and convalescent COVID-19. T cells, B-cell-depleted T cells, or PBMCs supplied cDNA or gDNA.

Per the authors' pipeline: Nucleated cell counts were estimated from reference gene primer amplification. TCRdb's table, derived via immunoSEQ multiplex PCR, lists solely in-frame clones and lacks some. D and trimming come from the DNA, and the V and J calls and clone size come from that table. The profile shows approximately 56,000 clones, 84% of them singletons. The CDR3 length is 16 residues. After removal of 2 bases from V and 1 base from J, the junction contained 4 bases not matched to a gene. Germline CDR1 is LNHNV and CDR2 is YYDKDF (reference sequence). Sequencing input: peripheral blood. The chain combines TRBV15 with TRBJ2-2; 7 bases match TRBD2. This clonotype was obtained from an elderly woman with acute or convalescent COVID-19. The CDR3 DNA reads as TGTGCCACCAGCAGACGGACTAGTGGGAACACCGGGGAGCTGTTTTTT. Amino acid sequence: CATSRRTSGNTGELFF.